A single sample gave rise to the 9 T cell receptor beta chains below, sequenced in a study of CD8+CD57+ T cells in acquired aplastic anemia. CDR3 and TCR beta VDJ profiling relied on genomic DNA as the template. TCRdb redid the calling of the reads with MiXCR, one entry per CDR3 protein. The repertoire consists of roughly 200,000 distinct CDR3 sequences, with 61% occurring once and the leading ten covering around 28%. The sequenced material came from sorted CD4+, CD8+, or CD8+CD57+ T cells (not recorded which) from PBMCs. The receptors were gathered from a human donor in good health.

For the CDR3, the DNA is TGTGCCAGCAGAACCCCCTACCCGGGACTAGCGGGGGTGGGCACAGATACGCAGTATTTT. Translation gives CASRTPYPGLAGVGTDTQYF. V usage is TRBV6-6 and J usage is TRBJ2-3; TRBD2 matches 14 bases. The CDR3 length is 20 residues. Germline values: CDR1 MNHNY, CDR2 SVGAGI (reference sequence). Unmatched junction bases numbered 15, after V lost 6 bases and J lost 1 base.

The gene calls are TRBV7-3 and TRBJ2-1; D ambiguous. Germline assignment: CDR1 SGHTA and CDR2 FQGTGA. V was pared by 2 bases and J by 5 bases, with 10 bases between. This CDR3 comprises 14 residues. CDR3 sequence (DNA): TGTGCCAGCAGCTTAGTTGATTCTAACAATGAGCAGTTCTTC. This gives the protein CASSLVDSNNEQFF.

This clonotype was seen at least ten times. The CDR3 DNA is TGTGCCAGCAGCGTCACGGGAGGCCAAGAGACCCAGTACTTC. Amino acids: CASSVTGGQETQYF. This chain connects TRBV9 to TRBJ2-5; 7 bases map to TRBD2. The germline V gene encodes CDR1 SGDLS and CDR2 YYNGEE. The V gene end was trimmed by 2 bases and the J gene end by 1 base; junction bases not matched to a gene: 2. This CDR3 contains 14 residues.

The chain links TRBV5-1 to TRBJ2-3, with D perhaps being TRBD1 or TRBD2 (5 bases each). V was pared by 4 bases and J by 5 bases, with 14 bases between. Germline lookup yields CDR1 SGHRS and CDR2 YFSETQ. This CDR3 comprises 14 residues. The chain's CDR3 is CASSPRLGGDTQYF. In DNA form, the CDR3 reads TGCGCCAGCAGCCCGCGGCTTGGGGGAGATACGCAGTATTTT.

The genes are TRBV20-1 and TRBJ2-7; 8 nucleotides agree with TRBD2. This CDR3 has 13 amino acids. Unmatched junction bases numbered 3, after V lost 0 bases and J lost 5 bases. CDR1 and CDR2 from the germline V gene are DFQATT and SNEGSKA (reference sequence). CDR3 coding DNA: TGCAGTGCTAGAGAAGGGACTAGTAACGAGCAGTACTTC. It codes for CSAREGTSNEQYF.

This chain uses TRBV7-8 with TRBJ1-6; unclear D gene. The length of the CDR3 is 14 residues. Germline V gives CDR1 SGHVS, CDR2 FQNEAQ. Trimming shortened V by 2 bases and J by 11 bases, and 13 bases separated the two germline ends. CDR3 sequence: CASSLNAGDTPLHF. The CDR3, as DNA: TGTGCCAGCAGCTTAAACGCGGGCGACACACCCCTCCACTTT.

Note on this clonotype: This likely comes from a read error, as the CDR3 has no conserved phenylalanine or tryptophan at its end. This rearrangement joins TRBV7-8 to TRBJ2-1, with 14 bases that match TRBD2. There are 14 residues in the CDR3. V was clipped by 5 bases and J by 10 bases; unmatched bases: 4. Germline V gene data show CDR1 as SGHVS and CDR2 as FQNEAQ. The CDR3 DNA is TGTGCCAGCAGCCCAAGGACTAGCGGGGGGGAGCAGTTCTTG. Translation: CASSPRTSGGEQFL.

In its sample, this clonotype was seen once. The chain has TRBV10-3 and TRBJ1-4; 7 bases line up with TRBD1. The V segment lost 6 bases and the J segment 5 bases; nucleotides outside the gene matches: 3. The CDR3 extends over 13 amino acids. Looked up from germline, CDR1 is ENHRY and CDR2 is SYGVKD. The CDR3 here is CAIRGTENEKLFF. The CDR3 DNA sequence: TGTGCCATCAGAGGGACAGAAAATGAAAAACTGTTTTTT.

The V and J genes are TRBV20-1 and TRBJ1-5, with D hard to call. The CDR3 has 10 amino acids. V lost 3 bases to trimming and J lost 6 bases, with 3 bases between them. Germline CDR1 reads DFQATT; CDR2 reads SNEGSKA (reference sequence). The CDR3 loop is CSASSQPQHF. CDR3 bases: TGCAGTGCTAGTAGTCAGCCCCAGCATTTT.